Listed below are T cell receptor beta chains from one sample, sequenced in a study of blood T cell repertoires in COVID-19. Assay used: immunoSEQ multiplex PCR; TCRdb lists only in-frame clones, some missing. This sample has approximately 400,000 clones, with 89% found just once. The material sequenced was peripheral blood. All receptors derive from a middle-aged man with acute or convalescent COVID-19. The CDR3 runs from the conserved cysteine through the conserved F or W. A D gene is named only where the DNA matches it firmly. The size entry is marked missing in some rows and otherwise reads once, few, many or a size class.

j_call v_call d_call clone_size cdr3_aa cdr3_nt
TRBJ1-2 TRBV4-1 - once CASSQAPGYGYTF TGCGCCAGCAGCCAAGCCCCGGGGTATGGCTACACCTTC
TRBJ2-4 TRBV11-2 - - CASSFAGGLGKNIQYF TGTGCCAGCAGCTTCGCCGGGGGGCTAGGGAAAAACATTCAGTACTTC
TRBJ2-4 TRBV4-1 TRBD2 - CASSPMTSGRAIEYIQYF TGCGCCAGCAGCCCAATGACTAGCGGGAGGGCCATCGAATACATTCAGTACTTC
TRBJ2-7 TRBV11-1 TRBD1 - CASSTNTGGSYEQYF TGTGCCAGCAGCACAAACACAGGGGGTTCTTACGAGCAGTACTTC
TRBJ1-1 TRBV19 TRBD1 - CASKIQGSTEAFF TGTGCCAGTAAAATACAGGGGAGCACTGAAGCTTTCTTT
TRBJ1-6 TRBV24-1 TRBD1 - CATSETDPSDRGRNYNSPLHF TGTGCCACCAGTGAGACCGACCCTTCCGACAGGGGGCGCAACTATAATTCACCCCTCCACTTT
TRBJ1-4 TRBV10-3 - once CAIRRDATNEKLFF TGTGCCATCAGGAGGGATGCAACTAATGAAAAACTGTTTTTT
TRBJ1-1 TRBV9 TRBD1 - CASSPTGQGAITEAFF TGTGCCAGCAGCCCCACGGGACAGGGGGCAATCACTGAAGCTTTCTTT
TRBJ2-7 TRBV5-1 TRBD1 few CASSRTGGPYEQYF TGCGCCAGCAGCCGGACAGGAGGTCCCTACGAGCAGTACTTC
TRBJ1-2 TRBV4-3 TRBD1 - CASTSDRGRNYGYTF TGCGCCAGCACCTCGGACAGGGGGCGCAACTATGGCTACACCTTC
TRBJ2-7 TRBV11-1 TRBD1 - CASSGDRERYEQYF TGTGCCAGCAGCGGGGACAGGGAACGCTACGAGCAGTACTTC
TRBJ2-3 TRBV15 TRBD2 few CATSNYLLAAPSTDTQYF TGTGCCACCAGTAACTACCTACTAGCGGCGCCTAGCACAGATACGCAGTATTTT
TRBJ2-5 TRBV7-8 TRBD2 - CASSSSGGGALETQYF TGTGCCAGCAGCTCCTCTGGCGGGGGGGCCCTGGAGACCCAGTACTTC
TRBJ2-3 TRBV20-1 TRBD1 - CSASLPGTAELTQYF TGCAGTGCTAGTTTGCCCGGGACAGCAGAACTTACGCAGTATTTT
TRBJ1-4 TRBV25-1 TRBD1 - CASSVGQLEKLFF TGTGCCAGCAGTGTGGGACAGCTCGAAAAACTGTTTTTT
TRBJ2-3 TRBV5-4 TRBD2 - CASSTPGLAGAADTQYF TGTGCCAGCAGCACTCCGGGACTAGCGGGAGCTGCAGATACGCAGTATTTT
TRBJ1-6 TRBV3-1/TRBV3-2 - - CASSQALERDYSPLHF TGTGCCAGCAGCCAAGCTCTAGAACGGGATTATTCACCCCTCCACTTT
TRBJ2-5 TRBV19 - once CASSASEETQYF TGTGCCAGTAGTGCGAGCGAAGAGACCCAGTACTTC
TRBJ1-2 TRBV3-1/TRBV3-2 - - CASSQAGPHNYGYTF TGTGCCAGCAGCCAGGCAGGGCCTCATAACTATGGCTACACCTTC
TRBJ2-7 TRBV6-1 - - CASSEAVLTLAPEQYF TGTGCCAGCAGTGAAGCAGTGCTAACGCTAGCTCCCGAGCAGTACTTC
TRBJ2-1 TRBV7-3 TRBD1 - CASSLKGKTGGNSEQFF TGTGCCAGCAGCTTAAAGGGGAAAACAGGGGGAAACAGTGAGCAGTTCTTC
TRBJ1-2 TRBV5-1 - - CASSLGEEGNGGYTF TGCGCCAGCAGCTTGGGGGAGGAAGGGAACGGTGGCTACACCTTC
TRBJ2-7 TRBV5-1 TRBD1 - CASSLTGQGRNEQYF TGCGCCAGCAGCTTAACGGGACAGGGGAGAAACGAGCAGTACTTC
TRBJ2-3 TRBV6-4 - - CASSRVNTDTQYF TGTGCCAGCAGTCGGGTCAACACAGATACGCAGTATTTT
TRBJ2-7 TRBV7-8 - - CASSLALEQYF TGTGCCAGCAGCTTAGCGCTAGAGCAGTACTTC
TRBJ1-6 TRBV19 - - CASSIQEGNSPLHF TGTGCCAGTAGTATACAGGAGGGAAATTCACCCCTCCACTTT
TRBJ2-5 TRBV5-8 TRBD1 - CASRAGQGDYETQYF TGTGCCAGCAGAGCTGGACAGGGGGATTACGAGACCCAGTACTTC
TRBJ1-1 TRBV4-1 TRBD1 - CASSLSGQGRTEAFF TGCGCCAGCAGCCTATCTGGACAGGGGAGGACTGAAGCTTTCTTT
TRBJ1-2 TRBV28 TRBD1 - CASSRIPGTVYGYTF TGTGCCAGCAGTAGGATCCCCGGGACAGTCTATGGCTACACCTTC
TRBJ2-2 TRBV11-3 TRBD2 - CASSPGLAGAYTGELFF TGTGCCAGCAGCCCGGGACTAGCGGGGGCCTACACCGGGGAGCTGTTTTTT
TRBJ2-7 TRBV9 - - CASSVAGGLDEQYF TGTGCCAGCAGCGTAGCAGGGGGGCTGGACGAGCAGTACTTC
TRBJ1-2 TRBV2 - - CASSGEANYGYTF TGTGCCAGCAGCGGAGAAGCTAACTATGGCTACACCTTC
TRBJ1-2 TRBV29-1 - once CSVWAANYGYTF TGCAGCGTCTGGGCCGCTAACTATGGCTACACCTTC
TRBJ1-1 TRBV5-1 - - CASSLRYGNTEAFF TGCGCCAGCAGCCTACGATATGGGAACACTGAAGCTTTCTTT
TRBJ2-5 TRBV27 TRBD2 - CASSPGTSFVETQYF TGTGCCAGCAGTCCCGGGACTAGTTTCGTGGAGACCCAGTACTTC
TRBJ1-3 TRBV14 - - CASSLPGSGNTIYF TGTGCCAGCAGCCTCCCAGGTTCTGGAAACACCATATATTTT
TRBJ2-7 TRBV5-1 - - CASSLESTRGREQYF TGCGCCAGCAGCTTGGAATCGACTAGGGGGCGTGAGCAGTACTTC
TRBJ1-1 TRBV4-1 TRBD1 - CASSQGTGETEAFF TGCGCCAGCAGCCAAGGGACAGGGGAAACTGAAGCTTTCTTT
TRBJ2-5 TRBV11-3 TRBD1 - CAERDRERETQYF TGTGCCGAGAGGGACAGGGAGCGAGAGACCCAGTACTTC
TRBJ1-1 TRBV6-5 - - CASSRTENTEAFF TGTGCCAGCAGCAGGACTGAGAACACTGAAGCTTTCTTT
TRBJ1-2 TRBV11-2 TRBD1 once CASSLGQGPLVGYGYTF TGTGCCAGCAGCCTGGGACAGGGCCCCTTAGTTGGCTATGGCTACACCTTC
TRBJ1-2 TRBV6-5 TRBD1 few CASSGTEYGYTF TGTGCCAGCAGCGGGACAGAATATGGCTACACCTTC
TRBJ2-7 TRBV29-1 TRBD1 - CSVGPGQGGAYEQYF TGCAGCGTTGGCCCGGGACAGGGGGGTGCCTACGAGCAGTACTTC
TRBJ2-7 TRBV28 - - CASSVTLYEQYF TGTGCCAGCAGTGTGACTCTCTACGAGCAGTACTTC
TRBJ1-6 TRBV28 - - CASRAAINSPLHF TGTGCCAGCAGGGCGGCGATTAATTCACCCCTCCACTTT
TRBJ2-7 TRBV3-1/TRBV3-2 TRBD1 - CASSHPGQARSYEQYF TGTGCCAGCAGCCACCCGGGACAGGCAAGATCCTACGAGCAGTACTTC
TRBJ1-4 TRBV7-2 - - CASSFSRNEKLFF TGTGCCAGCAGCTTCTCCCGTAATGAAAAACTGTTTTTT
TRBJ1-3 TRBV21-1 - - CASSKQRAKRDTIYF TGTGCCAGCAGCAAACAGAGGGCCAAGCGGGACACCATATATTTT
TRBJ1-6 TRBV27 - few CASSLSGGEGTGWNSPLHF TGTGCCAGCAGTTTATCAGGGGGGGAAGGTACAGGTTGGAATTCACCCCTCCACTTT